This paragraph covers one T cell receptor beta chain sequence. The sample is drawn from a study of control samples from healthy donors and cancer patients. The germline V and J ends were trimmed by 1 base and 2 bases, with 9 bases remaining between them. This CDR3 has 15 amino acids. Germline lookup yields CDR1 SGHVS and CDR2 FNYEAQ. Measured with immunoSEQ multiplex PCR; TCRdb has only the in-frame clones, and not every one. Found here are 90,000 to 150,000 clones, about 91% of them singletons; the top ten hold 3.4%. The receptor's source is a man aged 40-55 years in good health. The chain combines TRBV7-6 with TRBJ1-5, with D hard to call. Sample: blood. CDR3 region: CASSLGSRGNQPQHF. The CDR3 region has the DNA TGTGCCAGCAGCTTAGGATCCCGCGGCAATCAGCCCCAGCATTTT.